This passage covers 29 T cell receptor beta chains from one sample sequenced in a study of cytomegalovirus exposure and HLA in healthy donors (TCRdb year 2017). Library construction relied on the immunoSEQ multiplex PCR assay. The multiplex PCR relied on a mix of 60 forward primers for TCR Vbeta segments and 13 reverse primers for TCR Jbeta segments. Imported from immuneACCESS, the table was reduced by TCRdb to in-frame sequences with V and J called. These copies leave out some clones; in studies compared against another copy, an unresolved V gene accounts for under half, and the cause of the remainder is not known. This sample comprises fewer than 200,000 clones, about 13% of them detected only once. The ten top clones hold 7.8% of the sample. The sample was PBMCs. These receptors were obtained from a man between 50 and 59 years old in good health and CMV-seropositive.

This clone has a handful of counts. This chain joins TRBV7-2 and TRBJ2-7; 7 nucleotides match TRBD1. Germline CDR1 reads SGHTA; CDR2 reads FQGNSA. V dropped 5 bases and J dropped 6; count of bases not matched to a gene: 10. This CDR3 is 14 amino acids long. CDR3 protein: CASSPDRVRCEQYV. The CDR3, as DNA: TGTGCCAGCAGCCCTGACAGGGTTCGGTGCGAGCAGTACGTC.

The gene calls are TRBV10-2 and TRBJ1-1; 10 bases match TRBD1. Germline-derived CDR1 and CDR2 are WSHSY and SAAADI. This CDR3 is 16 amino acids long. V dropped 1 base and J dropped 3; count of bases not matched to a gene: 5. The CDR3 DNA reads as TGCGCCAGCAGTGAGTTTAAGACAGGGGGCTACACTGAAGCTTTCTTT. This translates into CASSEFKTGGYTEAFF.

This clone came up many times. V and J are TRBV9 and TRBJ2-1; a possible D gene is TRBD1 (6 bases). The germline V gene has CDR1 SGDLS and CDR2 YYNGEE. The germline V and J ends were trimmed by 3 bases and 4 bases, with 11 bases remaining between them. CDR3 size: 14 residues. CDR3 nucleotide sequence: TGTGCCAGCAGCGGATGGGACATTTACAATGAGCAGTTCTTC. It specifies CASSGWDIYNEQFF.

This clone was recorded a few times. The chain is built from TRBV29-1 and TRBJ2-6; a possible D gene is TRBD2 (6 bases). Per germline, CDR1 SQVTM and CDR2 ANQGSEA. V was shortened by 4 bases and J by 0 bases, with 13 bases between the two germline ends. This CDR3 has 16 residues. CDR3 in amino acids: CSVGGTSISGANVLTF. In DNA form, the CDR3 reads TGCAGCGTTGGCGGGACGTCGATCTCTGGGGCCAACGTCCTGACTTTC.

The rearrangement joins TRBV4-1 to TRBJ2-6; D call uncertain. Germline V gene sequence: CDR1 MGHRA, CDR2 YSYEKL. The CDR3 is made up of 17 amino acids. Trimming cost V 0 bases and J 0 bases, with 9 bases left between them. CDR3 DNA sequence: TGCGCCAGCAGCCAAGAACCCCCCAGCTCTGGGGCCAACGTCCTGACTTTC. This sequence encodes CASSQEPPSSGANVLTF.

V and J are TRBV9 and TRBJ1-5; TRBD1 matches 7 bases. V was clipped by 2 bases and J by 1 base; unmatched bases: 9. This CDR3 region has 17 residues. Germline lookup yields CDR1 SGDLS and CDR2 YYNGEE. CDR3 sequence reads: CASSVIDRESSNQPQHF. The CDR3 DNA reads TGTGCCAGCAGCGTCATCGACAGGGAGTCGAGCAATCAGCCCCAGCATTTT.

The V call is TRBV18, the J call TRBJ1-3; no clear D gene. CDR3 length equals 14 residues. The V gene's germline CDR1 is KGHSH and CDR2 LQKENI. Trimming took 3 bases from V and 4 from J, leaving 10 bases between them. This CDR3 is CASSPPREGNTIYF. CDR3 coding DNA: TGTGCCAGCTCACCCCCGCGGGAGGGAAACACCATATATTTT.

This clone was detected a few times. V gene TRBV5-1 combines with J gene TRBJ2-5, with 11 positions matching TRBD1. Germline V CDR1 and CDR2: SGHRS, YFSETQ. The CDR3 sequence is 13 residues long. The junction had 4 bases not matched to a gene; V was cut back by 4 bases and J by 8 bases. Here the CDR3 DNA reads TGCGCCAGCAGCGAGGGACAGGGGGGTACCCAGTACTTC. Protein product: CASSEGQGGTQYF.

This clone was counted a few times. The J gene is TRBJ2-5, the V gene TRBV7-2; D perhaps matches TRBD2 (5 bases). Germline-derived CDR1 and CDR2 are SGHTA and FQGNSA. V shed 3 bases and J shed 2 bases, with 7 bases lying between them. This CDR3 comprises 13 residues. Written as DNA, the CDR3 is TGTGCCAGCAGCTTGCAGCGGCAAGAGACCCAGTACTTC. It is translated as CASSLQRQETQYF.

The J gene is TRBJ2-7, the V gene TRBV6-5; 9 nucleotides match TRBD1. The CDR3 loop spans 13 amino acids. Germline V lookup: CDR1 MNHEY, CDR2 SVGAGI. J lost 6 bases, V lost 6 bases, and 6 bases had no gene match. The CDR3 nucleotides are TGTGCCAGCAGCCTGGGACAGGGAGGCGAGCAGTACTTC. Amino acids: CASSLGQGGEQYF.

As DNA, the CDR3 is TGTGCCAGCAGCCCGCGGCCTAGCGGGGGGGCCATCGAGAATGAGCAGTTCTTC. It translates to CASSPRPSGGAIENEQFF. The chain uses TRBV9 and TRBJ2-1; 12 bases are a match to TRBD2. Losses at the gene ends were 4 bases for V and 7 bases for J; bases not matched to a gene: 15. The CDR3 loop spans 18 amino acids. Per the germline V gene, CDR1 is SGDLS and CDR2 is YYNGEE.

There are a few counts of this clone. V usage is TRBV4-2 and J usage is TRBJ1-2; no clear D gene. CDR1 is LGHNA, CDR2 YNFKEQ, per germline. Trimming cost V 0 bases and J 8 bases, with 16 bases left between them. CDR3 length: 15 amino acids. CDR3 sequence (DNA): TGTGCCAGCAGCCAAGACTCGGGGTTGAGTAAGGGCTACACCTTC. This encodes CASSQDSGLSKGYTF.

The V call is TRBV19, the J call TRBJ2-2, with a weak D call TRBD2 (5 bases). V lost 3 bases to trimming and J lost 4 bases, with 6 bases between them. Germline lookup yields CDR1 LNHDA and CDR2 SQIVND (reference sequence). This CDR3 is 13 amino acids long. The CDR3 DNA follows: TGTGCCAGTAGTATCGAGGGCACCGGGGAGCTGTTTTTT. This translates into CASSIEGTGELFF.

The sample holds a few counts of this clone. The genes are TRBV14 and TRBJ1-4; D uncertain. Germline CDR1 SGHDN, CDR2 FVKESK. Trimming left V 0 bases short and J 7 bases short, with 12 bases between. The CDR3 has 15 amino acids. DNA of the CDR3: TGTGCCAGCAGCCAAGATTGGGCAGTTGGTGAAAAACTGTTTTTT. It encodes CASSQDWAVGEKLFF.

This clone was seen only a few times. The chain carries TRBV9 and TRBJ2-7, with 10 bases aligning to TRBD1. V shed 0 bases and J 3 bases; nucleotides not matched to a gene: 3. Germline CDR1 SGDLS, CDR2 YYNGEE. The CDR3 is 15 amino acids. CDR3 residues: CASSVEGQGSYEQYF. CDR3 coding DNA: TGTGCCAGCAGCGTAGAGGGACAGGGGAGCTACGAGCAGTACTTC.

The rearrangement links TRBV30 to TRBJ1-6, with TRBD1 as a possible D gene (5 bases). The length of the CDR3 is 13 residues. Germline CDR1 is GTSNPN and CDR2 is SVGIG (reference sequence). The CDR3 region is CDSAGRYNSPLHF. The CDR3 DNA is TGTGACTCCGCGGGACGGTATAATTCACCCCTCCACTTT.

The V and J genes are TRBV11-3 and TRBJ2-5, with D uncertain. The germline V gene encodes CDR1 SGHNT and CDR2 YENEEA. V lost 2 bases and J lost 4, with 17 bases in between. CDR3 size: 16 residues. In DNA form, the CDR3 reads TGTGCCAGCAGCTTATACTTTGACATTAACGGAGAGACCCAGTACTTC. Encoded protein: CASSLYFDINGETQYF.

The genes are TRBV28 and TRBJ1-4, with 7 bases identical to TRBD1. Germline CDR1 MDHEN, CDR2 SYDVKM. The CDR3 is 15 amino acids. Trimming removed 5 bases from V and 6 bases from J; junction bases left unmatched: 9. CDR3 sequence reads: CASSPTGVGYEKLFF. The DNA of the CDR3 is TGTGCCAGCAGTCCCACAGGGGTAGGGTATGAAAAACTGTTTTTT.

The chain has TRBV6-5 and TRBJ1-6; D is undetermined. The length of the CDR3 is 15 residues. Germline-derived CDR1 and CDR2 are MNHEY and SVGAGI. Trimming stripped 8 bases from V and 0 bases from J, with 11 bases between. CDR3 coding DNA: TGTGCCAGCGCTGCGGGAAGCTCCTATAATTCACCCCTCCACTTT. Translating it yields CASAAGSSYNSPLHF.

The chain recombines TRBV30 with TRBJ2-1; D remains unclear. V gave up 0 bases and J gave up 4 bases, with 7 bases separating them. The CDR3 is made up of 13 amino acids. The germline V gene has CDR1 GTSNPN and CDR2 SVGIG (reference sequence). In DNA, the CDR3 is TGTGCCTGGAGTGTTCTTCGGTACAATGAGCAGTTCTTC. Encoded protein: CAWSVLRYNEQFF.

The gene calls are TRBV9 and TRBJ2-3; 8 bases map to TRBD2. J was trimmed by 0 bases and V by 3 bases; bases with no gene match: 6. The CDR3 is made up of 16 amino acids. Germline lookup yields CDR1 SGDLS and CDR2 YYNGEE. The CDR3 DNA reads TGTGCCAGCAGCGAGACTAGCGCTCGTAGCACAGATACGCAGTATTTT. Translating gives CASSETSARSTDTQYF. The entire variable domain, with the rest obtained from reference TRBV9 and TRBJ2-3, is as follows: DSGVTQTPKHLITATGQRVTLRCSPRSGDLSVYWYQQSLDQGLQFLIQYYNGEERAKGNILERFSAQQFPDLHSELNLSSLELGDSALYFCASSETSARSTDTQYFGPGTRLTVL.

J is TRBJ2-1 and V is TRBV6-4; D is perhaps TRBD2 (6 bases). CDR3 length: 15 residues. V was shortened by 6 bases and J by 4 bases, with 16 bases between the two germline ends. In germline, CDR1 is MRHNA, CDR2 SNTAGT. The CDR3 here is CASSLGQGGYNEQFF. CDR3 DNA sequence: TGTGCCAGCAGCCTTGGGCAGGGAGGTTACAATGAGCAGTTCTTC.

Concerning this clone: This CDR3 is also generated by other DNA sequences in the sample. The chain carries TRBV5-1 and TRBJ2-3; no firm D call. The CDR3 contains 13 residues. Trimming took off 0 bases at V and 5 bases at J, with 7 bases between the two ends. CDR1 and CDR2 from the germline V gene are SGHRS and YFSETQ. CDR3: CASSLDSGDTQYF. The CDR3 nucleotides are TGCGCCAGCAGCTTGGATTCCGGAGATACGCAGTATTTT.

This sequence joins TRBV11-2 and TRBJ2-5; 12 positions agree with TRBD2. Germline V gene sequence: CDR1 SGHAT, CDR2 FQNNGV. The ends lost 5 bases at V and 4 bases at J; junction bases unmatched: 8. CDR3 size: 16 residues. CDR3 DNA sequence: TGTGCCAGCAGCCCAGGGCTAGCGGGGGGGCCAGAGACCCAGTACTTC. Translated, it gives CASSPGLAGGPETQYF.

The rearrangement links TRBV19 to TRBJ2-7; D remains unclear. V was cut by 7 bases and J by 3 bases, with 10 bases left in between. Germline V gene data show CDR1 as LNHDA and CDR2 as SQIVND (reference sequence). The CDR3 is made up of 12 amino acids. CDR3 sequence (DNA): TGTGCCAGTATTTCCCCAAACTACGAGCAGTACTTC. It translates to CASISPNYEQYF. Together with reference TRBV19 and TRBJ2-7, the CDR3 gives the full variable domain: DGGITQSPKYLFRKEGQNVTLSCEQNLNHDAMYWYRQDPGQGLRLIYYSQIVNDFQKGDIAEGYSVSREKKESFPLTVTSAQKNPTAFYLCASISPNYEQYFGPGTRLTVT.

This clone occurred a few times. The V and J genes are TRBV5-1 and TRBJ2-5; 12 bases are a match to TRBD2. The CDR3 is 13 amino acids. The V gene's germline CDR1 is SGHRS and CDR2 YFSETQ. J lost 7 bases, V lost 4 bases, and 2 bases had no gene match. CDR3 amino acids: CASSPTSGGTQYF. In DNA, the CDR3 is TGCGCCAGCAGCCCGACTAGCGGGGGGACCCAGTACTTC. Based on the CDR3 plus reference TRBV5-1 and TRBJ2-5, the full variable domain is KAGVTQTPRYLIKTRGQQVTLSCSPISGHRSVSWYQQTPGQGLQFLFEYFSETQRNKGNFPGRFSGRQFSNSRSEMNVSTLELGDSALYLCASSPTSGGTQYFGPGTRLLVL.

The V and J genes are TRBV27 and TRBJ1-2; D is ambiguous. The CDR3 has 13 amino acids. The germline V gene encodes CDR1 MNHEY and CDR2 SMNVEV (reference sequence). Trimming took 5 bases from V and 4 from J, leaving 11 bases between them. The CDR3 region has the DNA TGTGCCAGCAGTCTGACTCCAACCTATGGCTACACCTTC. Its translation is CASSLTPTYGYTF.

The V call is TRBV15, the J call TRBJ1-2; TRBD1 aligns across 8 bases. Germline CDR1 is LNHNV and CDR2 is YYDKDF (reference sequence). CDR3 size: 13 residues. V gave up 4 bases and J gave up 7 bases; unmatched junction bases: 5. This chain's CDR3 is CATSTGTGGGYTF. In DNA form, the CDR3 reads TGTGCCACCAGCACTGGAACAGGGGGTGGCTACACCTTC.

The chain employs TRBV7-6 and TRBJ1-4, with 9 bases fitting TRBD1. The CDR3 has 15 residues. Germline trimming cut 0 bases from V and 4 bases from J; bases unmatched to any gene: 0. The V gene's germline CDR1 is SGHVS and CDR2 FNYEAQ. As DNA, the CDR3 is TGTGCCAGCAGCTTAGCGGGACAGGGTAATGAAAAACTGTTTTTT. Translation: CASSLAGQGNEKLFF.